Each of the 8 T cell receptor beta chains below was sequenced from the same sample in a study of T cells in tuberculosis. Generated by immunoSEQ multiplex PCR, the TCRdb table keeps only in-frame clones and is missing some. The sample records about 34,000 clones, roughly nine tenths being singletons. Sample: PBMCs. All receptors come from a donor aged 10 to 29 with latent tuberculosis or without tuberculosis infection.

V gene TRBV28 combines with J gene TRBJ2-7; D is ambiguous. This CDR3 has 14 amino acids. Trimming left V 7 bases short and J 0 bases short, with 13 bases between. Germline V CDR1 and CDR2: MDHEN, SYDVKM. The chain's CDR3 is CASINSMSSYEQYF. The CDR3 DNA reads as TGTGCCAGCATCAACAGTATGAGCTCCTACGAGCAGTACTTC.

The chain recombines TRBV19 with TRBJ1-5; perhaps TRBD1 as D (6 bases). V was clipped by 5 bases and J by 6 bases, with 20 bases between them. Germline CDR1 and CDR2: LNHDA and SQIVND (reference sequence). The CDR3 runs to 16 residues. The CDR3 nucleotides are TGTGCCAGTAGTGGGGTTAGGGGGGGCGTCGCTCAGCCCCAGCATTTT. Translation gives CASSGVRGGVAQPQHF.

The chain joins TRBV30 to TRBJ2-7, with 8 bases lining up with TRBD1. The trim removed 2 bases at V and 5 bases at J, leaving 5 bases unmatched. In germline, CDR1 is GTSNPN, CDR2 SVGIG (reference sequence). The CDR3 has 13 residues. The CDR3 region is CAWSLQGGHEQYF. CDR3 DNA: TGTGCCTGGAGTCTACAGGGGGGCCACGAGCAGTACTTC.

The V gene is TRBV15, the J gene TRBJ1-3, with 11 bases lining up with TRBD1. Per germline, CDR1 LNHNV and CDR2 YYDKDF (reference sequence). The CDR3 covers 16 residues. V trimming: 3 bases; J trimming: 3 bases; junction bases outside the gene matches: 4. CDR3 in DNA: TGTGCCACCAGCAGGAAAGGGACAGGGGGTGGAAACACCATATATTTT. Protein: CATSRKGTGGGNTIYF.

The J gene is TRBJ2-4, the V gene TRBV11-3; no clear D. Germline CDR1 is SGHNT and CDR2 is YENEEA. Trimming took off 6 bases at V and 1 base at J, with 7 bases between the two ends. CDR3 length: 13 amino acids. CDR3 DNA sequence: TGTGCCAGCAGTGCCGGGGCCAAAAACATTCAGTACTTC. Translated: CASSAGAKNIQYF. The whole variable domain, filled in from reference TRBV11-3 and TRBJ2-4, reads EAGVVQSPRYKIIEKKQPVAFWCNPISGHNTLYWYLQNLGQGPELLIRYENEEAVDDSQLPKDRFSAERLKGVDSTLKIQPAELGDSAVYLCASSAGAKNIQYFGAGTRLSVL.

The genes are TRBV9 and TRBJ1-1; D not certain. Germline V gene data show CDR1 as SGDLS and CDR2 as YYNGEE. The CDR3 contains 12 residues. Deletions cut 3 bases from V and 12 bases from J, with 15 bases between. The CDR3 protein is CASSGQSGATFF. The CDR3 region has the DNA TGTGCCAGCAGCGGACAATCGGGAGCCACTTTCTTT.

The chain uses TRBV6-5 and TRBJ1-5; possibly TRBD1 for D (5 bases). Trimming shortened V by 7 bases and J by 4 bases, and 11 bases separated the two germline ends. The germline V gene encodes CDR1 MNHEY and CDR2 SVGAGI. The CDR3 spans 13 residues. CDR3 DNA: TGTGCCAGCACCAAAAGACAGAATCAGCCCCAGCATTTT. The encoded protein is CASTKRQNQPQHF.

The genes are TRBV28 and TRBJ2-2, with 13 bases matching TRBD2. This CDR3 has 18 residues. The V segment lost 3 bases and the J segment 4 bases; nucleotides outside the gene matches: 8. The germline gives CDR1 MDHEN, CDR2 SYDVKM. CDR3 in amino acids: CASSLKGTSGKSTGELFF. CDR3 coding DNA: TGTGCCAGCAGTTTGAAAGGGACTAGCGGGAAGAGCACCGGGGAGCTGTTTTTT.